Below are 22 T cell receptor beta chains sequenced from a single sample in a study of regulatory T cells in long-lasting Graves disease (dated by TCRdb to about 2021). Per the publication, the time point label means: newly diagnosed GD, antithyroid drugs for less than 3 months. For both TCR sequencing and RNA sequencing, RNA was extracted from PBMCs using TRIzol. Receptors were amplified or captured by multiplex PCR. The sequencer listed for this sample is Illumina HiSeq 4000. TCR beta libraries were built with iRepertoire HTBI primers and Arm-PCR amplification of CDR3 regions. Using fastp trimming at Q25 and MiXCR clonotype assembly, TCRdb reanalyzed the public sequencing data and kept in-frame beta chains. Each CDR3 protein gets just one entry, which takes the most common genes and DNA from the rows behind it. This sample has 550,000 to 650,000 distinct CDR3 sequences in its table, and about 16% of those were observed once. The ten largest clones represent around 13% of the sample.

In addition, the sample was reused for a study of T cells in Graves' hyperthyroidism and ophthalmopathy.

Sequencing used peripheral blood mononuclear cells (PBMCs), obtained at new diagnosis, from a patient treated with antithyroid drugs. These receptors all stem from a man between 18 and 35 years old with Graves disease. Donor details come from another sample of the same person, matched by shared clones.

This clonotype was counted ten times or more. The chain combines TRBV5-1 with TRBJ2-1, with 12 bases aligning to TRBD1. The germline gives CDR1 SGHRS, CDR2 YFSETQ. J gave up 4 bases and V 5 bases, and 10 bases lay outside the gene matches. The CDR3 loop spans 17 amino acids. For the CDR3, the DNA is TGCGCCAGCAGTCGTCCCGGGACAGGGGGCGAGTACAATGAGCAGTTCTTC. This sequence encodes CASSRPGTGGEYNEQFF.

The J gene is TRBJ2-7, the V gene TRBV2; a possible D gene is TRBD2 (6 bases). Germline assignment: CDR1 SNHLY and CDR2 FYNNEI. This CDR3 is 13 amino acids long. For the CDR3, the DNA is TGTGCGGAGGGCGGAGCGGGCTCCTACGAGCAGTACTTC. Translation: CAEGGAGSYEQYF.

Notes on this clonotype: This may come from a read error, since a much larger clone is one base off. The V call is TRBV29-1, the J call TRBJ2-1; no clear D. Between the trimmed V and J ends, which lost 6 bases and 7 bases, there was a span of 19 bases. The CDR3 length is 14 residues. From germline, CDR1 is SQVTM and CDR2 ANQGSEA. CDR3 sequence: CSVALAARMNEQFF. The CDR3 DNA follows: TGCAGCGTGGCCCTGGCCGCAAGGATGAATGAGCAGTTCTTC.

This clonotype has at least ten counts. This rearrangement joins TRBV7-6 to TRBJ2-1; TRBD1 matches at 10 bases. This CDR3 has 15 residues. After removal of 6 bases from V and 4 bases from J, the junction contained 6 bases not matched to a gene. Looked up from germline, CDR1 is SGHVS and CDR2 is FNYEAQ. CDR3 region: CASSPPGQGYNEQFF. For the CDR3, the DNA is TGTGCCAGCAGTCCCCCGGGACAGGGGTACAATGAGCAGTTCTTC.

This sequence joins TRBV10-3 and TRBJ2-1, with D possibly being TRBD2 (5 bases). CDR1 ENHRY and CDR2 SYGVKD come from the germline V gene. V dropped 6 bases and J dropped 9 bases, with 15 bases sitting between them. This CDR3 comprises 13 residues. The CDR3 DNA follows: TGTGCCATCAGGAAACTAGGTAAACCTGAGCAGTTCTTC. This sequence encodes CAIRKLGKPEQFF.

At least ten counts were recorded for this clonotype. The gene calls are TRBV11-2 and TRBJ2-3, with D perhaps TRBD2 (6 bases). V lost 1 base, J lost 0 bases, and 8 bases lay in between. This CDR3 spans 15 amino acids. CDR1 and CDR2 from the germline V gene are SGHAT and FQNNGV. This CDR3 reads CASSLVGGSTDTQYF. The CDR3, as DNA: TGTGCCAGCAGCTTAGTCGGGGGAAGCACAGATACGCAGTATTTT.

The J gene is TRBJ1-5, the V gene TRBV28, with TRBD1 identical over 8 bases. Losses at the gene ends were 4 bases for V and 7 bases for J; bases not matched to a gene: 9. The CDR3 loop spans 15 amino acids. Germline assignment: CDR1 MDHEN and CDR2 SYDVKM. The CDR3 spells CASSSYYRGWQPQHF. The CDR3 DNA reads TGTGCCAGCAGTTCATACTACAGGGGGTGGCAGCCCCAGCATTTT.

This clonotype was found many times. The chain uses TRBV20-1 and TRBJ2-5; perhaps TRBD2 as D (5 bases). The CDR3 is 18 amino acids. Per germline, CDR1 DFQATT and CDR2 SNEGSKA (reference sequence). Deletions cut 1 base from V and 5 bases from J, with 26 bases between. CDR3 in DNA: TGCAGTGCTAGAGCACCTGGACTCTCCCTACCTAGTCGGGAGACCCAGTACTTC. Its translation: CSARAPGLSLPSRETQYF.

The CDR3 spells CSVDFRGGQNTEAFF. The CDR3 DNA reads TGCAGCGTTGATTTTCGGGGCGGACAGAACACTGAAGCTTTCTTT. The V and J genes are TRBV29-1 and TRBJ1-1; D possibly corresponds to TRBD1 (5 bases). This CDR3 is built from 15 residues. In germline, CDR1 is SQVTM, CDR2 ANQGSEA. Deletions cut 3 bases from V and 1 base from J, with 15 bases between.

The CDR3 DNA is TGCAGCGTTGAGTACCTAGCGGGAGGGCGGTCCTACAATGAGCAGTTCTTC. It is translated as CSVEYLAGGRSYNEQFF. V gene TRBV29-1 combines with J gene TRBJ2-1; TRBD2 matches 12 bases. CDR3 length: 17 amino acids. V lost 3 bases to trimming and J lost 1 base; unmatched junction nucleotides: 7. Germline assignment: CDR1 SQVTM and CDR2 ANQGSEA.

The V and J genes are TRBV6-1 and TRBJ1-1, with D unclear. The V gene lost 3 bases and the J gene lost 5 bases, with 13 bases spanning the gap. Germline V lookup: CDR1 MNHNS, CDR2 SASEGT. This CDR3 is 14 amino acids long. The CDR3 protein is CASSDGPGITEAFF. CDR3 DNA sequence: TGTGCCAGCAGTGATGGGCCGGGGATAACTGAAGCTTTCTTT.

This clonotype was counted many times. The chain has TRBV18 and TRBJ1-5, with D unresolved. Trimming took off 4 bases at V and 3 bases at J, with 13 bases between the two ends. The CDR3 runs to 15 residues. Per germline, CDR1 KGHSH and CDR2 LQKENI. Here the CDR3 DNA reads TGTGCCAGCTCACTTGCCGGGGTGGACAATCAGCCCCAGCATTTT. This gives the protein CASSLAGVDNQPQHF.

The rearrangement joins TRBV18 to TRBJ2-5; D not resolved. Germline assignment: CDR1 KGHSH and CDR2 LQKENI. V was clipped by 2 bases and J by 5 bases, with 18 bases between them. This CDR3 comprises 16 residues. The CDR3 bases are TGTGCCAGCTCACCATGGGCGGTCCAAAGAAGGGAGACCCAGTACTTC. It is translated as CASSPWAVQRRETQYF.

This clonotype was seen a handful of times. V usage is TRBV27 and J usage is TRBJ1-5, with D perhaps TRBD1 (5 bases). Deletions cut 0 bases from V and 2 bases from J, with 11 bases between. The germline gives CDR1 MNHEY, CDR2 SMNVEV (reference sequence). This CDR3 is 16 amino acids long. CDR3 loop: CASSLSAGSGNQPQHF. The DNA of the CDR3 is TGTGCCAGCAGTTTATCGGCAGGGAGTGGCAATCAGCCCCAGCATTTT.

This clonotype was seen at least ten times. The J gene is TRBJ2-5, the V gene TRBV6-1, with 7 bases aligning to TRBD1. This CDR3 has 13 residues. Germline CDR1 MNHNS, CDR2 SASEGT. V was clipped by 4 bases and J by 5 bases; unmatched bases: 4. The CDR3 DNA is TGTGCCAGCAGTGGACAGGGCTGGGAGACCCAGTACTTC. The encoded protein is CASSGQGWETQYF.

This clonotype was observed many times. The chain links TRBV7-6 to TRBJ2-3; D uncertain. The CDR3 spans 13 residues. Germline lookup yields CDR1 SGHVS and CDR2 FNYEAQ. The germline V and J ends were trimmed by 5 bases and 1 base, with 7 bases remaining between them. The DNA for the CDR3 is TGTGCCAGCAGCCGTGACGGCACAGATACGCAGTATTTT. As protein: CASSRDGTDTQYF. Supplemented by reference TRBV7-6 and TRBJ2-3, the full variable domain reads GAGVSQSPRYKVTKRGQDVALRCDPISGHVSLYWYRQALGQGPEFLTYFNYEAQQDKSGLPNDRFSAERPEGSISTLTIQRTEQRDSAMYRCASSRDGTDTQYFGPGTRLTVL.

This clonotype was picked up many times. The CDR3 here is CASSIDGYGYTF. The CDR3 nucleotides read TGTGCCAGCAGCATCGATGGTTATGGCTACACCTTC. J is TRBJ1-2 and V is TRBV12-3 or TRBV12-4; D is unclear. V gave up 6 bases and J gave up 5 bases, with 10 bases separating them. The CDR3 is made up of 12 amino acids.

This clonotype showed up many times. V is TRBV18 and J is TRBJ2-7, with D unresolved. The CDR3 sequence is 13 residues long. V shed 8 bases and J shed 2 bases, with 13 bases lying between them. CDR1 and CDR2 (germline): KGHSH, LQKENI. CDR3 in DNA: TGTGCCAGCCTTAACTCGGCTACCTACGAGCAGTACTTC. Its protein product is CASLNSATYEQYF.

The CDR3 region is CASSGTGVYGYTF. Written as DNA, the CDR3 is TGTGCCAGCAGTGGGACAGGGGTGTATGGCTACACCTTC. The rearrangement uses TRBV25-1 and TRBJ1-2, with TRBD1 identical over 9 bases. The germline V gene has CDR1 MGHDK and CDR2 SYGVNS. The V and J ends lost 4 bases and 5 bases, in that order; junction bases with no gene match: 2. The CDR3 consists of 13 residues.

This clonotype has only a few counts. The chain recombines TRBV6-1 with TRBJ2-2; TRBD2 matches 10 bases. Losses at the gene ends were 6 bases for V and 8 bases for J; bases not matched to a gene: 12. Germline assignment: CDR1 MNHNS and CDR2 SASEGT. CDR3 length equals 16 residues. The CDR3 region is CASRPGLAEGRGELFF. The DNA for the CDR3 is TGTGCCAGCAGACCCGGACTAGCGGAGGGGAGGGGGGAGCTGTTTTTT.

This clonotype appeared a few times. The genes are TRBV20-1 and TRBJ2-7, with 8 bases matching TRBD1. The CDR3 sequence is 12 residues long. The germline V gene has CDR1 DFQATT and CDR2 SNEGSKA (reference sequence). With 6 bases clipped from V and 8 bases from J, the junction kept 9 bases outside the gene matches. CDR3 in amino acids: CSAQGQGGQQYF. The CDR3 nucleotides read TGCAGTGCCCAAGGACAGGGAGGACAGCAGTACTTC.

This rearrangement joins TRBV29-1 to TRBJ1-6, with 7 bases that match TRBD1. From germline, CDR1 is SQVTM and CDR2 ANQGSEA. V lost 6 bases and J lost 8; bases outside the gene matches: 4. The CDR3 extends over 12 amino acids. CDR3 loop: CSVGTGDSPLHF. The CDR3 DNA is TGCAGCGTGGGAACAGGGGATTCACCCCTCCACTTT.